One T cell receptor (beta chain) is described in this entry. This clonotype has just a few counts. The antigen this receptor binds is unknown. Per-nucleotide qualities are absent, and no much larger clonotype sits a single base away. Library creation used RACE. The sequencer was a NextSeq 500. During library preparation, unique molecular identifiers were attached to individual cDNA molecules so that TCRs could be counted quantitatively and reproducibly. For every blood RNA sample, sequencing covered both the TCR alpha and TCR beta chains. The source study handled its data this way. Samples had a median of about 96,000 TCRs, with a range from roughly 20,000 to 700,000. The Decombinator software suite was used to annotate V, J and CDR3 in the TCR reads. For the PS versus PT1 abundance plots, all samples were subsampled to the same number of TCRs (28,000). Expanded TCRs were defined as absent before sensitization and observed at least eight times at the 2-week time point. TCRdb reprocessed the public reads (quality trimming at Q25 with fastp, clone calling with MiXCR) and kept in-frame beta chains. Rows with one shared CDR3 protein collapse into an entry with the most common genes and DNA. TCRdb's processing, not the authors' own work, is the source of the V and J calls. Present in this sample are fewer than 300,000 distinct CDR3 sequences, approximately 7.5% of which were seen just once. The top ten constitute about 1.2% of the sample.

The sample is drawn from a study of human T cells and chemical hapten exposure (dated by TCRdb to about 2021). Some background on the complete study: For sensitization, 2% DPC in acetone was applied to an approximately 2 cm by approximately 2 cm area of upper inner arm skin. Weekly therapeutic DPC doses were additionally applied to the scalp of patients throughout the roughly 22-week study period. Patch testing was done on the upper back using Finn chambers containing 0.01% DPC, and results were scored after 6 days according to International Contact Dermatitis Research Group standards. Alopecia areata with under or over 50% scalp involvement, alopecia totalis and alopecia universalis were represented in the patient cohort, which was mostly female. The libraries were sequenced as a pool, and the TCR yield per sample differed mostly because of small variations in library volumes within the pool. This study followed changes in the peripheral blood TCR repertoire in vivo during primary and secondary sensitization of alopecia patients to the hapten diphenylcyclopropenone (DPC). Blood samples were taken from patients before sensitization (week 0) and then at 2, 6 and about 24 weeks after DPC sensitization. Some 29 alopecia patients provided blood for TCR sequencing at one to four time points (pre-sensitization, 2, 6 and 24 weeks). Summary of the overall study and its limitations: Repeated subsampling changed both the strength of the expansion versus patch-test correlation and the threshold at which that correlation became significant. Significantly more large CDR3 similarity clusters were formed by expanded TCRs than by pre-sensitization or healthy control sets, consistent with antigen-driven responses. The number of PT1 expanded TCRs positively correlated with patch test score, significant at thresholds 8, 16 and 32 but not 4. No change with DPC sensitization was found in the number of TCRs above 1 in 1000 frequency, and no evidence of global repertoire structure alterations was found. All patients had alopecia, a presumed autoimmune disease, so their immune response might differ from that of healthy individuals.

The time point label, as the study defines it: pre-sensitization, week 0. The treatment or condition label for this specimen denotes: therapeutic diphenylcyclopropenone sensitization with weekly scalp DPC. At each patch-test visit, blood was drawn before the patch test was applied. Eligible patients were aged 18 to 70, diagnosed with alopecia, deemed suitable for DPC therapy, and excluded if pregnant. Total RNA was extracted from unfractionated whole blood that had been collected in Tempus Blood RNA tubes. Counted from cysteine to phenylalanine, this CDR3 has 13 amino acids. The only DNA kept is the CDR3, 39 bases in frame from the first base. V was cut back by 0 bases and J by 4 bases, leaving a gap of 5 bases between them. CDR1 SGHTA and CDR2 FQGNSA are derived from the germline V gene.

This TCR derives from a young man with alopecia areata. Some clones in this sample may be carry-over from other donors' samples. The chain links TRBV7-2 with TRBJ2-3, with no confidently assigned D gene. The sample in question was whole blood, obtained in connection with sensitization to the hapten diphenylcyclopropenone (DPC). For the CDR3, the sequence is CASSLALPDTQYF. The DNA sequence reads TGTGCCAGCAGCTTAGCGCTGCCAGATACGCAGTATTTT.